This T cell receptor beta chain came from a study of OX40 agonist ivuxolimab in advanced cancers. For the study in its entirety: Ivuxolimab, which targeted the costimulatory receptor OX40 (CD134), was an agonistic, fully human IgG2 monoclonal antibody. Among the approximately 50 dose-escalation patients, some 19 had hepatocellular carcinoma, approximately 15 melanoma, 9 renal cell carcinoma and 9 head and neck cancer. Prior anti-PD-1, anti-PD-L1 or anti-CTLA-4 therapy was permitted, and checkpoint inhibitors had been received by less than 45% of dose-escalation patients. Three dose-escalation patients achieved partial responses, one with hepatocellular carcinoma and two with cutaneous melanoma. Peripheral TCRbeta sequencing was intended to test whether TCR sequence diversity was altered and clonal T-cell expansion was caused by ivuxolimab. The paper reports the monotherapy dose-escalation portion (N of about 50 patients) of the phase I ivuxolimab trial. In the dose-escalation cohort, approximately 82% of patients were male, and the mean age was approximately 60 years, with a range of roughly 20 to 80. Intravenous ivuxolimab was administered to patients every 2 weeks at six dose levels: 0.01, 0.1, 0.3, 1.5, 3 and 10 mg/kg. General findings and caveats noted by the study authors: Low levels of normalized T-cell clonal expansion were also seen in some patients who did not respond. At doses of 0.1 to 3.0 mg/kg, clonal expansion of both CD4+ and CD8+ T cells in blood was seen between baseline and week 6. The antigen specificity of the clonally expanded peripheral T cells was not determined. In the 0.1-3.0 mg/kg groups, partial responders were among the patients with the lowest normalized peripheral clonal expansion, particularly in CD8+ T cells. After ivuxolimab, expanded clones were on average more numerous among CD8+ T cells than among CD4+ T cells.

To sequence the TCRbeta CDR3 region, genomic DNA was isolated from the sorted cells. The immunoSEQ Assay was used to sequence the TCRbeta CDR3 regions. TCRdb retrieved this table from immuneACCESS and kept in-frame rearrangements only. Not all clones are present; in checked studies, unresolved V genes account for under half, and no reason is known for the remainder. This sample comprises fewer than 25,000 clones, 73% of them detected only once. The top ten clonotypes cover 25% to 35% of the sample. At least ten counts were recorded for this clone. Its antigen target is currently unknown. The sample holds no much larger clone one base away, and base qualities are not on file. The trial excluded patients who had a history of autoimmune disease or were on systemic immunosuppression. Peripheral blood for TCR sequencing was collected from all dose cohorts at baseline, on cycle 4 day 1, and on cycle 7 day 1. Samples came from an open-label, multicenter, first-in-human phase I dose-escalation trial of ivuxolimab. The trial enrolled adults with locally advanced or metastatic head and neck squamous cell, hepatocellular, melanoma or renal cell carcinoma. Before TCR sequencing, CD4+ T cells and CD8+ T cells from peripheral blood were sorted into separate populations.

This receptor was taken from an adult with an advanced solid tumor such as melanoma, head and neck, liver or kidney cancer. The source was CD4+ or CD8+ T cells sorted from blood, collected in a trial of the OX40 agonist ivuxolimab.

The DNA reads as follows: TGTGCCAGCACTATTCTGGACAGCTACAATGAGCAGTTCTTC. This codes for CASTILDSYNEQFF. This sequence uses TRBV7-9 and TRBJ2-1; the best D guess is TRBD1, with 6 bases matching. The V end loses 7 bases and the J end loses 3 bases, and a stretch of 13 bases separates them. CDR3 length: 14 amino acids, cysteine to phenylalanine. Only CDR3 DNA is held: 42 bases, read in frame from base 1. CDR1 and CDR2 are read off the germline V gene (reference sequence) as SEHNR and FQNEAQ.